Included here is one T cell receptor beta chain sequence, with context. What it binds is not known. This entry is derived from a study of radiotherapy plus CTLA-4 blockade in lung cancer. Study conclusions and caveats: Peripheral blood showed expansion of tumor-derived TCR clones after radiotherapy and ipilimumab. In blood, early T cell clone dynamics reportedly predicted response best, together with interferon-beta.

Receiving focal radiation plus CTLA-4 blockade with ipilimumab were patients who had chemo-refractory metastatic non-small-cell lung cancer. Using immunoSEQ multiplex PCR, the repertoire was profiled, and TCRdb retains in-frame clones only, with some absent. The repertoire holds 65,000 to 85,000 clones, with roughly 80% as singletons. In germline, CDR1 is SGHAT, CDR2 FQNNGV. CDR3 length equals 14 residues. Trimming cost V 4 bases and J 2 bases; bases outside gene matches: 4. Source: peripheral blood, taken from a patient treated with radiotherapy plus ipilimumab. The gene calls are TRBV11-2 and TRBJ2-5; TRBD1 matches 7 bases. The receptor was isolated from a human donor with non-small cell lung cancer whose response to radiotherapy plus ipilimumab could not be evaluated. The CDR3 nucleotides are TGTGCCAGCAGCTCCCCGGGACAGCAAGAGACCCAGTACTTC. Its protein product is CASSSPGQQETQYF. Using reference TRBV11-2 and TRBJ2-5 for the parts outside the CDR3, the full variable domain is EAGVAQSPRYKIIEKRQSVAFWCNPISGHATLYWYQQILGQGPKLLIQFQNNGVVDDSQLPKDRFSAERLKGVDSTLKIQPAKLEDSAVYLCASSSPGQQETQYFGPGTRLLVL.